This T cell receptor (beta chain) was captured in a study of blood T cell repertoires in COVID-19. As for the study in general: Donors in the United States, Italy and Spain gave samples during acute or convalescent COVID-19.

As handled by the study authors: The assay estimated nucleated cells by amplifying reference gene primers. Generated by immunoSEQ multiplex PCR, the TCRdb table keeps only in-frame clones and is missing some. V and J calls and clone size are as listed in that table; D and trimming were resolved from the DNA. The sample lists under 300,000 clones, around 83% occurring once. From germline, CDR1 is SGDLS and CDR2 YYNGEE. The CDR3 has 14 residues. V lost 0 bases to trimming and J lost 7 bases; unmatched junction nucleotides: 6. The J gene is TRBJ2-7, the V gene TRBV9, with 8 nucleotides matching TRBD2. Sequencing was performed on peripheral blood. The receptor's source is an elderly man with acute or convalescent COVID-19. The CDR3 DNA is TGTGCCAGCAGCGTAGCGGGAGGGGCCGGGGAGCAGTACTTC. Residues: CASSVAGGAGEQYF.